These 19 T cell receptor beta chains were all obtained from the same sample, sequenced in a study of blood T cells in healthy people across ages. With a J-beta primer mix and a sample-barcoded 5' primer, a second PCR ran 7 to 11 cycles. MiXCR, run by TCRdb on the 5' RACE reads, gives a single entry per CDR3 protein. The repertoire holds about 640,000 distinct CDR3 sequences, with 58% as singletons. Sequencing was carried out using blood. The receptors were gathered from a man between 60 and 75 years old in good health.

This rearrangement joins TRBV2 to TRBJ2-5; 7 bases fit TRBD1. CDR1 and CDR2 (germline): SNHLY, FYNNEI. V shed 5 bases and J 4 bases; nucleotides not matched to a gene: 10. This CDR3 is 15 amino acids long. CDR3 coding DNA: TGTGCCAGCAGTTTTAGAACAGGGGAAGGAGAGACCCAGTACTTC. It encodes CASSFRTGEGETQYF.

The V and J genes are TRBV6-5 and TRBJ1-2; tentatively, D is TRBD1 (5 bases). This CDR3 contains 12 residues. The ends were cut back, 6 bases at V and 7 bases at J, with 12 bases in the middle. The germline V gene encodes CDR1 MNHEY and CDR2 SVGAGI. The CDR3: CASRRPGGGYTF. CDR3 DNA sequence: TGTGCCAGCAGACGACCGGGGGGTGGCTACACCTTC.

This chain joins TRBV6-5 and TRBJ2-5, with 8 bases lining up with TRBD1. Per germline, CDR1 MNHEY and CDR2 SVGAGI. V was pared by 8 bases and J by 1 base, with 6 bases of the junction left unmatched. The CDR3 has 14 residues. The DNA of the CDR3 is TGTGCCAGCGGACAGGGAGGCCGCCAAGAGACCCAGTACTTC. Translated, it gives CASGQGGRQETQYF.

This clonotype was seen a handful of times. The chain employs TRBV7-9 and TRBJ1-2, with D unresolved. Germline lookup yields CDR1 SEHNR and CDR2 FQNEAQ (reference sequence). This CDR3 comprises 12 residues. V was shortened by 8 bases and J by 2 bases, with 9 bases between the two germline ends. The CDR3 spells CASSWQNYGYTF. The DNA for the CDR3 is TGTGCCAGCTCTTGGCAGAACTATGGCTACACCTTC.

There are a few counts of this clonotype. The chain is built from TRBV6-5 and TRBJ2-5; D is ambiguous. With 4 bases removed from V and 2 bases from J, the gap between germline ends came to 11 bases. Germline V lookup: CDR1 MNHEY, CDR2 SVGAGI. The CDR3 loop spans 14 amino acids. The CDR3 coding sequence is TGTGCCAGCAGTTCAGGAGAGATTCAAGAGACCCAGTACTTC. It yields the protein CASSSGEIQETQYF.

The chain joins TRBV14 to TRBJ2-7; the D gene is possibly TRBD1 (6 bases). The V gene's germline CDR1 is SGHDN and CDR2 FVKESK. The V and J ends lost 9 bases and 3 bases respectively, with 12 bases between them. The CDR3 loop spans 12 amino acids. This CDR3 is CARGGHLYEQYF. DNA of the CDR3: TGTGCCAGAGGGGGACACCTCTACGAGCAGTACTTC.

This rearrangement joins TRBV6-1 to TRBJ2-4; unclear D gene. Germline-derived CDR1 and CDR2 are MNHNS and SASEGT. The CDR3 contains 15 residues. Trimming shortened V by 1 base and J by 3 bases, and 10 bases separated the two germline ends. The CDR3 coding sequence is TGTGCCAGCAGTGAAGTATCAGCTGGCAAAAACATTCAGTACTTC. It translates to CASSEVSAGKNIQYF.

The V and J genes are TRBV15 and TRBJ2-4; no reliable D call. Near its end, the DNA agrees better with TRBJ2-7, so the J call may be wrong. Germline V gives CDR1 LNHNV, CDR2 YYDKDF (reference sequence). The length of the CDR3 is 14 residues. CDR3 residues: CATSRDFVSYEQYF. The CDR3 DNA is TGTGCCACCAGCAGAGATTTTGTGAGCTACGAGCAGTACTTC.

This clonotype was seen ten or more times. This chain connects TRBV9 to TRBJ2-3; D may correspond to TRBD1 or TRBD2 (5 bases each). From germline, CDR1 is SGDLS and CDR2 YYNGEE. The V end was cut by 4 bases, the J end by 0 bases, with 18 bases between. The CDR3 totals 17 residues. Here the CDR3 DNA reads TGTGCCAGCAGCCGTCGATGGGGACGCCAGAGCACAGATACGCAGTATTTT. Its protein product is CASSRRWGRQSTDTQYF.

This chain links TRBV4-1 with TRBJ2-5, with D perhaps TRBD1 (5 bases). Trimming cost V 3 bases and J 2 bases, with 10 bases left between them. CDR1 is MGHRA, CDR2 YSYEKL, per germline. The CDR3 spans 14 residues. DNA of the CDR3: TGCGCCAGCAGCCATAACACAGGTCAAGAGACCCAGTACTTC. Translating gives CASSHNTGQETQYF.

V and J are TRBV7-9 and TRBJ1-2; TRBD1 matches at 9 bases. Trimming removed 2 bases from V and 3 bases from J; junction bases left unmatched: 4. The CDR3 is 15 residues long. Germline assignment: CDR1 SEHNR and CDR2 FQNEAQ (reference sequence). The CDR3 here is CASSLPGQGYYGYTF. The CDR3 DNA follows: TGTGCCAGCAGCTTACCGGGACAGGGCTACTATGGCTACACCTTC.

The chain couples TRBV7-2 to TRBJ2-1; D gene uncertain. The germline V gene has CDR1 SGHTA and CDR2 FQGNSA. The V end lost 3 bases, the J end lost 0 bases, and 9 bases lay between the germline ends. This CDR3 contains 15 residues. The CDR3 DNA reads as TGTGCCAGCAGCTTCGTTAGGAGCTCCTACAATGAGCAGTTCTTC. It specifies CASSFVRSSYNEQFF.

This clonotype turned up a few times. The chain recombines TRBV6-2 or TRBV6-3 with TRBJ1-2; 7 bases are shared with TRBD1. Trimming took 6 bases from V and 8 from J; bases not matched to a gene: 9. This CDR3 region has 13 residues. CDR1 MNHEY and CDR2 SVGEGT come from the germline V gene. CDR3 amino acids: CASRRDRAGGYTF. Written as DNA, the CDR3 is TGTGCCAGCAGACGCGACAGGGCGGGCGGCTACACCTTC.

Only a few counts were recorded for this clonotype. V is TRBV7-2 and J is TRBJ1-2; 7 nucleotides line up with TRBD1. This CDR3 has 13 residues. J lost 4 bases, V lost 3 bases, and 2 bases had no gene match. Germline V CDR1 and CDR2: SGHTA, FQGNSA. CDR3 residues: CASSFDRAYGYTF. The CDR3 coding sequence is TGTGCCAGCAGCTTCGACAGGGCCTATGGCTACACCTTC.

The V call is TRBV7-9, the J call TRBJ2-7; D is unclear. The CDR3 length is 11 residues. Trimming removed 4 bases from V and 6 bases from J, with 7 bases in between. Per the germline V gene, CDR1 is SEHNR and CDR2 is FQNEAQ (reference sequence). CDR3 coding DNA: TGTGCCAGCAGCTATACCAGCGAGCAGTACTTC. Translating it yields CASSYTSEQYF.

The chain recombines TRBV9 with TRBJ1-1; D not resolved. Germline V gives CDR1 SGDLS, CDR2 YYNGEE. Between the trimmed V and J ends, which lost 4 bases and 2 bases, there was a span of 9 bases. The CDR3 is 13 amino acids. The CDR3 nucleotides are TGTGCCAGCAGCTCTCAAGTAAACACTGAAGCTTTCTTT. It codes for CASSSQVNTEAFF.

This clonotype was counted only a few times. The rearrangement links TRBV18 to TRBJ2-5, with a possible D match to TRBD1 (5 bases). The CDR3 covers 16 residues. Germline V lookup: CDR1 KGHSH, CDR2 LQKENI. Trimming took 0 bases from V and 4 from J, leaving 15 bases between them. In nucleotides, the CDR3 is TGTGCCAGCTCACCACCGGGCCAGGGAATTCGAGAGACCCAGTACTTC. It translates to CASSPPGQGIRETQYF.

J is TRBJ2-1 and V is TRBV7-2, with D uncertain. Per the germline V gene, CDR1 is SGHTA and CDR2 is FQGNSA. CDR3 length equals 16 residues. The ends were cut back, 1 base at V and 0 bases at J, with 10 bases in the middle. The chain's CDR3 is CASSLVPDRSYNEQFF. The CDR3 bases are TGTGCCAGCAGCTTAGTTCCGGATCGCTCCTACAATGAGCAGTTCTTC.

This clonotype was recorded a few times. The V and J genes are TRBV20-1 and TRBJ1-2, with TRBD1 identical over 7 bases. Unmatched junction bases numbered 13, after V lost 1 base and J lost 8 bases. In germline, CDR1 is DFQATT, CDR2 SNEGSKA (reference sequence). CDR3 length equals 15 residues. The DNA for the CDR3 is TGCAGTGCTAGAGGTCCTACAGGGGACATCTGGGGCTACACCTTC. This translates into CSARGPTGDIWGYTF.